This is a list of T cell receptor beta chains from one sample in a study of blood T cell repertoires in COVID-19. Profiled with immunoSEQ multiplex PCR; TCRdb holds only in-frame clones, not every one. The table includes about 150,000 clones, roughly 84% detected once. The sequencing sample was made of peripheral blood. These receptors were obtained from a woman aged 55-75 years with COVID-19, enrolled during active disease. Both conserved end residues are part of each CDR3.

V gene	CDR3 protein
TRBV6-5	CASSSHLRGLGTEAFF
TRBV5-4	CASSSAVGQGENEQYF
TRBV18	CASSPGTGVHNEQFF
TRBV3-1/TRBV3-2	CASSLGQGSAAFF
TRBV5-4	CASSLQAGGLSYNEQFF
TRBV19	CASSIVSGSGYTF
TRBV14	CASSQDPLVAGGGDIQYF
TRBV6-5	CASSYGQNTYNEQFF
TRBV4-1	CASSQPSSNQPQHF
TRBV19	CASSLAGGGKGANVLTF
TRBV6-1	CASSDRQPANYGYTF
TRBV2	CASEFRQTDSPLHF
TRBV7-3	CASSLNRASTDTQYF
TRBV7-9	CASSLQGTNGNTIYF
TRBV30	CAWSAGKGDQPQHF
TRBV6-5	CASSSRTGGYTF
TRBV5-8	CASSLGRGANEKLFF
TRBV25-1	CASSEADSTGELFF
TRBV20-1	CSASLQGVSNYGYTF
TRBV11-3	CASSLRGPNSGANVLTF
TRBV5-1	CASSPGQGDVYGYTF
TRBV5-1	CASSLRTGGGETQYF
TRBV6-1	CASSEPGQPSPFYGYTF
TRBV4-1	CASSQEINTEAFF
TRBV7-3	CASSLSGHTMNTEAFF
TRBV9	CASSVKGGADPYGGYTF
TRBV6-5	CASRRTDSNYGYTF
TRBV5-1	CASSLDQGLNEKLFF
TRBV19	CASSIGGGKYTEAFF
TRBV9	CASTGASPHEAFF
TRBV7-8	CASSLERGYSPLHF
TRBV29-1	CSVSVGGSNTEAFF